The entry below gives a single T cell receptor beta chain sequence along with its context. Its matching antigen is unknown. The CDR3 has 14 amino acids. PCR amplification relied on 60 Vbeta primers (plus 13 Jbeta primers). Original methodology: Roughly 76 million unique TCR beta chains, roughly 11 million of them shared, were counted by a later analysis. The method was immunoSEQ multiplex PCR; TCRdb's version includes in-frame clones alone and lacks a portion of them. That table furnishes V, J and clone size, whereas the DNA furnished D and trimming. The table has more than 200,000 clones, approximately 80% seen once. The data originate from a study of cytomegalovirus exposure and HLA in healthy donors. General study points: Presence/absence comparisons presumed near-even sequencing depth among donors.

This TCR was recovered from a girl aged 5 to 17 in good health and CMV-seronegative. The V and J genes are TRBV21-1 and TRBJ1-6; the table's D call, TRBD1, has no DNA check behind it. TRBV21-1 is assigned pseudogene status. The specimen sequenced was PBMCs. CDR3 protein: CASRTGTANSPLHF. As DNA, the CDR3 is TGTGCCAGCAGGACCGGGACAGCTAATTCACCCCTCCACTTT.